The 28 T cell receptor beta chains in this list originate from one sample, sequenced in a study of T cells in Graves' hyperthyroidism and ophthalmopathy. TCR beta CDR3 sequences were amplified from RNA transcripts. TCR CDR3 underwent first-round RT-PCR with the HTBI primer set. TCRdb itself ran the multiplex PCR reads through MiXCR, one entry per CDR3 protein. The table lists about 680,000 distinct CDR3 sequences, approximately 36% of them singletons. Sequencing input: blood. All receptors come from a woman aged 40 to 50 with Graves' hyperthyroidism.

The rearrangement uses TRBV7-2 and TRBJ1-5; tentatively, D is TRBD1 (6 bases). Germline lookup yields CDR1 SGHTA and CDR2 FQGNSA. The CDR3 spans 17 residues. V was shortened by 6 bases and J by 0 bases, with 18 bases between the two germline ends. The CDR3 here is CASSFVIWGRSNQPQHF. CDR3 coding DNA: TGTGCCAGCAGTTTTGTAATCTGGGGGCGTAGCAATCAGCCCCAGCATTTT. The variable domain in full, with the rest retrieved from reference TRBV7-2 and TRBJ1-5, is GAGVSQSPSNKVTEKGKDVELRCDPISGHTALYWYRQSLGQGLEFLIYFQGNSAPDKSGLPSDRFSAERTGGSVSTLTIQRTQQEDSAVYLCASSFVIWGRSNQPQHFGDGTRLSIL.

This clonotype was recorded at least ten times. The chain has TRBV11-2 and TRBJ2-5; D gene uncertain. Trimming left V 4 bases short and J 0 bases short, with 12 bases between. The CDR3 loop spans 15 amino acids. Germline CDR1 SGHAT, CDR2 FQNNGV. The CDR3: CASSYRPADQETQYF. The CDR3 region has the DNA TGTGCCAGCAGCTACAGACCGGCGGACCAAGAGACCCAGTACTTC.

This clonotype has at least ten counts. This chain connects TRBV12-3 or TRBV12-4 to TRBJ2-7; 10 bases agree with TRBD1. CDR3 length: 14 residues. J lost 4 bases, V lost 6 bases, and 6 bases had no gene match. DNA for the CDR3: TGTGCCAGCAGCCCGACAGGGGGCGGGTACGAGCAGTACTTC. It encodes CASSPTGGGYEQYF.

This chain connects TRBV6-5 to TRBJ1-1; D is unclear. The CDR3 is 13 amino acids. V was shortened by 6 bases and J by 0 bases, with 8 bases between the two germline ends. Per germline, CDR1 MNHEY and CDR2 SVGAGI. CDR3 coding DNA: TGTGCCAGCAGCCCCGTCGTGAACACTGAAGCTTTCTTT. Translated: CASSPVVNTEAFF.

The J gene is TRBJ2-7, the V gene TRBV4-2; D possibly corresponds to TRBD1 (6 bases). Germline assignment: CDR1 LGHNA and CDR2 YNFKEQ. This CDR3 contains 15 residues. Trimming stripped 1 base from V and 5 bases from J, with 15 bases between. DNA of the CDR3: TGTGCCAGCAGCCAAGGGGGGCGGGTCTGGGACGAGCAGTACTTC. Amino acids: CASSQGGRVWDEQYF.

The chain combines TRBV5-1 with TRBJ2-2; D ambiguous. Germline loops: CDR1 SGHRS, CDR2 YFSETQ. CDR3 length: 12 residues. V lost 5 bases, J lost 8 bases, and 10 bases lay in between. The CDR3 DNA sequence: TGCGCCAGCAGTTCGACTCCGGGGGAGCTGTTTTTT. Encoded protein: CASSSTPGELFF.

This clonotype has a count of ten or more. The chain has TRBV27 and TRBJ1-2; 8 nucleotides line up with TRBD1. Trimming at V came to 10 bases and at J to 4 bases, leaving 8 bases not matched to a gene. There are 13 residues in the CDR3. Germline V gives CDR1 MNHEY, CDR2 SMNVEV (reference sequence). The CDR3 sequence is CATGDRLTYGYTF. CDR3 in DNA: TGTGCCACCGGGGACAGGCTTACCTATGGCTACACCTTC.

The chain is built from TRBV10-3 and TRBJ2-5; weak D call: TRBD1 (6 bases). The CDR3 is made up of 14 amino acids. Looked up from germline, CDR1 is ENHRY and CDR2 is SYGVKD. V lost 8 bases and J 5 bases, leaving 18 bases between the germline ends. DNA for the CDR3: TGTGCCATCTCAATAGCCCAGGGGCTCGAGACCCAGTACTTC. Amino acid sequence: CAISIAQGLETQYF.

V is TRBV5-1 and J is TRBJ2-2, with TRBD2 as a possible D gene (5 bases). The CDR3 has 18 amino acids. The V gene's germline CDR1 is SGHRS and CDR2 YFSETQ. V dropped 3 bases and J dropped 0 bases, with 18 bases sitting between them. The chain's CDR3 is CASSSYPLAPSNTGELFF. The CDR3, as DNA: TGCGCCAGCAGCTCCTACCCTCTAGCACCTTCGAACACCGGGGAGCTGTTTTTT.

As concerns this clonotype: Being one base from a much bigger clone, this may be a read error. The chain links TRBV10-3 to TRBJ1-5, with D possibly matching TRBD1 (5 bases). This CDR3 has 17 amino acids. Looked up from germline, CDR1 is ENHRY and CDR2 is SYGVKD. Trimming cost V 5 bases and J 0 bases, with 17 bases left between them. CDR3 DNA sequence: TGTGCCATCAGTCCCCGGGACTTCGCGATTAGCAATCAGCCCCAGCATTTT. Its translation is CAISPRDFAISNQPQHF.

The rearrangement links TRBV4-3 to TRBJ2-7, with D unclear. The ends were cut back, 0 bases at V and 0 bases at J, with 18 bases in the middle. The CDR3 extends over 18 amino acids. Germline V gives CDR1 LGHNA, CDR2 YSLEER. CDR3 DNA sequence: TGCGCCAGCAGCCAAGAGTTGGGCGGTCTTTCGGACTCCTACGAGCAGTACTTC. Encoded protein: CASSQELGGLSDSYEQYF.

This rearrangement joins TRBV7-9 to TRBJ1-4; 7 nucleotides agree with TRBD1. V lost 5 bases to trimming and J lost 7 bases; unmatched junction nucleotides: 10. CDR3 length: 15 residues. The germline CDR1 and CDR2 sequences are SEHNR and FQNEAQ (reference sequence). Written as DNA, the CDR3 is TGTGCCAGCAGCCTTCAACAGGGGCGGGCTGAAAAACTGTTTTTT. Translated, it gives CASSLQQGRAEKLFF. The full variable domain, its missing parts supplied by reference TRBV7-9 and TRBJ1-4, is DTGVSQNPRHKITKRGQNVTFRCDPISEHNRLYWYRQTLGQGPEFLTYFQNEAQLEKSRLLSDRFSAERPKGSFSTLEIQRTEQGDSAMYLCASSLQQGRAEKLFFGSGTQLSVL.

This clonotype was seen many times. The chain is built from TRBV3-1 and TRBJ2-5, with TRBD1 identical over 10 bases. The J segment lost 5 bases and the V segment lost 4 bases, leaving 4 bases of the junction unmatched. Germline CDR1 and CDR2: LGHDT and YNNKEL (reference sequence). This CDR3 spans 14 amino acids. Here the CDR3 reads CASSLRDRGETQYF. The CDR3 region has the DNA TGTGCCAGCAGCCTAAGGGACAGGGGCGAGACCCAGTACTTC.

This rearrangement joins TRBV28 to TRBJ2-5; possible D gene TRBD1, 6 bases. Looked up from germline, CDR1 is MDHEN and CDR2 is SYDVKM. CDR3 length: 15 residues. Trimming removed 3 bases at V and 5 bases at J, with 16 bases between. The DNA of the CDR3 is TGTGCCAGCAGTTTCTATAAGGATCAGGGGGAGACCCAGTACTTC. This gives the protein CASSFYKDQGETQYF.

As regards this clonotype: This may be a read error: a much more frequent sequence differs by one nucleotide. The V call is TRBV11-2, the J call TRBJ1-2; 7 bases align to TRBD1. The CDR3 is 14 amino acids. CDR1 is SGHAT, CDR2 FQNNGV, per germline. The CDR3 loop is CASSPGQDRWGYPF. DNA for the CDR3: TGTGCCAGCAGCCCAGGACAGGACCGATGGGGCTACCCCTTC.

The chain joins TRBV7-3 to TRBJ2-3; 9 bases are shared with TRBD2. The CDR3 is 15 residues long. With 3 bases clipped from V and 5 bases from J, the junction kept 6 bases outside the gene matches. Germline CDR1 reads SGHTA; CDR2 reads FQGTGA. The chain's CDR3 is CASSFSGSGVDTQYF. In DNA form, the CDR3 reads TGTGCCAGCAGCTTTAGCGGGAGCGGAGTAGATACGCAGTATTTT.

About this clonotype itself: The DNA is left out, because the CDR3 cannot be placed on it with certainty; the CDR3 is given as TCRdb lists it. The chain recombines TRBV7-3 with TRBJ2-2; TRBD2, the table's D call, was not compared with the DNA. With termini counted, the CDR3 has 14 amino acids. Germline V gives CDR1 SGHTA, CDR2 FQGTGA. The CDR3 protein is CASGTTGGPGSCFF.

V usage is TRBV10-3 and J usage is TRBJ2-5, with a tentative D call TRBD1 (5 bases). The DNA end favors TRBJ2-1, so the J call may be wrong. This CDR3 contains 14 residues. Germline V CDR1 and CDR2: ENHRY, SYGVKD. The CDR3 spells CAISGAGAINEQFF. CDR3 in DNA: TGTGCCATCAGTGGGGCTGGGGCGATCAATGAGCAGTTCTTC.

This clonotype was observed at least ten times. V gene TRBV7-2 combines with J gene TRBJ2-7; no reliable D call. Germline assignment: CDR1 SGHTA and CDR2 FQGNSA. Trimming took 4 bases from V and 2 from J, leaving 9 bases between them. CDR3 length: 13 amino acids. DNA for the CDR3: TGTGCCAGCAGCTCCTCCCCTCCCTACGAGCAGTACTTC. Protein: CASSSSPPYEQYF. Full variable domain (outside the CDR3, taken from reference TRBV7-2 and TRBJ2-7): GAGVSQSPSNKVTEKGKDVELRCDPISGHTALYWYRQSLGQGLEFLIYFQGNSAPDKSGLPSDRFSAERTGGSVSTLTIQRTQQEDSAVYLCASSSSPPYEQYFGPGTRLTVT.

The table lists this clonotype with many counts. The chain couples TRBV2 to TRBJ1-2; no clear D. This CDR3 is built from 16 residues. From germline, CDR1 is SNHLY and CDR2 FYNNEI. With 5 bases removed from V and 2 bases from J, the gap between germline ends came to 18 bases. This CDR3 is CASSRAVGPSNYGYTF. CDR3 coding DNA: TGTGCCAGCAGTCGGGCAGTAGGACCGTCGAACTATGGCTACACCTTC.

As to this clonotype: A read error is possible here, since a much larger clone lies one base away. The chain links TRBV19 to TRBJ1-5, with D tentatively TRBD1 (5 bases). Germline CDR1 and CDR2: LNHDA and SQIVND (reference sequence). The CDR3 is 13 residues long. Trimming stripped 5 bases from V and 9 bases from J, with 14 bases between. CDR3 loop: CASSPGLSRPQHF. CDR3 sequence (DNA): TGTGCCAGTAGTCCAGGGCTCAGTCGGCCCCAGCATTTT.

This clonotype was counted a few times. Written as DNA, the CDR3 is TGCAGTGCTAGAATCATCAACAAGAACACTGAAGCTTTCTTT. This gives the protein CSARIINKNTEAFF. The chain uses TRBV20-1 and TRBJ1-1; D is ambiguous. The CDR3 spans 14 residues. CDR1 DFQATT and CDR2 SNEGSKA come from the germline V gene (reference sequence). V was cut by 2 bases and J by 1 base, with 11 bases left in between.

This clonotype was recorded at least ten times. At one end, the junction sequence differs from germline, possibly due to a read error. This chain uses TRBV29-1 with TRBJ1-2; TRBD1 is a possible D gene (5 bases). This CDR3 is built from 15 residues. Germline V gene sequence: CDR1 SQVTM, CDR2 ANQGSEA. As DNA, the CDR3 is TGCAGCGTGGAAGACAGAGGGCGAGCTAACTATGGCTACACCTTC. Its protein product is CSVEDRGRANYGYTF.

Here the CDR3 reads CASSKVRSWETQYF. The CDR3 DNA follows: TGTGCCAGTAGTAAGGTCCGGAGTTGGGAGACCCAGTACTTC. V and J are TRBV19 and TRBJ2-5; D ambiguous. The CDR3 covers 14 residues. The ends were cut back, 4 bases at V and 5 bases at J, with 14 bases in the middle. Germline lookup yields CDR1 LNHDA and CDR2 SQIVND (reference sequence).

The chain combines TRBV7-9 with TRBJ2-3, with 8 bases aligning to TRBD2. The germline CDR1 and CDR2 sequences are SEHNR and FQNEAQ (reference sequence). CDR3 length equals 16 residues. V lost 5 bases to trimming and J lost 3 bases; unmatched junction nucleotides: 10. CDR3 bases: TGTGCCAGCAGCACGGTCCGGGGGGGATCAACAGATACGCAGTATTTT. Translated, it gives CASSTVRGGSTDTQYF.

Note on this clonotype: Compared with germline, one end of the junction differs, possibly owing to a read error. The rearrangement uses TRBV10-1 and TRBJ2-5, with D possibly being TRBD1 or TRBD2 (5 bases each). The germline gives CDR1 WNHNN, CDR2 SYGVQD (reference sequence). CDR3 size: 15 residues. CDR3 sequence: CASGEGFGTRETQYF. In nucleotides, the CDR3 is TGCGCCAGCGGTGAGGGGTTCGGGACGAGGGAGACCCAGTACTTC.

This chain connects TRBV20-1 to TRBJ2-3; 8 bases line up with TRBD1. In germline, CDR1 is DFQATT, CDR2 SNEGSKA (reference sequence). The length of the CDR3 is 16 residues. Unmatched junction bases numbered 6, after V lost 0 bases and J lost 1 base. The CDR3 DNA is TGCAGTGCTAGAGATGGACAGGGATGGGGCACAGATACGCAGTATTTT. Translation gives CSARDGQGWGTDTQYF.

This sequence joins TRBV6-2 or TRBV6-3 and TRBJ1-1; D unclear. Trimming stripped 11 bases from V and 0 bases from J, with 19 bases between. The CDR3 is 15 amino acids. The germline V gene encodes CDR1 MNHEY and CDR2 SVGEGT. This chain's CDR3 is CAGKTISPVNTEAFF. CDR3 nucleotide sequence: TGTGCCGGCAAGACCATCTCGCCCGTGAACACTGAAGCTTTCTTT.